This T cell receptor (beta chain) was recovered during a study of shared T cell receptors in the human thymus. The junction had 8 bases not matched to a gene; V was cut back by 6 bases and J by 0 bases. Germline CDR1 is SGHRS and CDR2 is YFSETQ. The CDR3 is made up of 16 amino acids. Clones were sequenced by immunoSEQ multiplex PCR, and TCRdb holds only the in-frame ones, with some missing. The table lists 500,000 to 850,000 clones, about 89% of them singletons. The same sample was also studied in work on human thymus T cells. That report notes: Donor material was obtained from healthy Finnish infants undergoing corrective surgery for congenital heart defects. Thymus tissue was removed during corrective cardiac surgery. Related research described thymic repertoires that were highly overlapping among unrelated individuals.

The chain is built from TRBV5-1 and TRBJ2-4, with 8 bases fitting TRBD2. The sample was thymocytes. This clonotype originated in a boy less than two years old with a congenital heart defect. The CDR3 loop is CASTTGGEVAKNIQYF. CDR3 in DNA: TGCGCCAGCACCACGGGAGGGGAAGTAGCCAAAAACATTCAGTACTTC.